One T cell receptor (beta chain) is described in this entry. Its antigen remains unidentified. Nothing much larger sits one base from this clone, and base qualities are not available. PBMCs were isolated by Ficoll-Paque density gradient centrifugation. This specimen comes from a study of T-cell memory formation after mild COVID-19 (dated by TCRdb to the early 2020s). As for the study more broadly: Most TCR sequence clusters were specific to one of the two donors. Two young, previously healthy adult volunteers, one female and one male, were included in the cohort. Longitudinal TCRalpha and TCRbeta repertoire sequencing tracked T-cell clones expanding and contracting after mild COVID-19 in two donors.

Here is what the overall study found, with its caveats: The study covered only a couple of mild cases, and larger cohorts including severe cases with pre-infection samples were considered necessary. Clones contracting from day 15 to 85 had balanced CD4/CD8 phenotypes, while a second wave expanding from day 15 to 37 was biased towards CD4+. Contracting CD4+ clones appeared mostly in the CM and EM memory subsets, whereas CD8+ clones were enriched in EMRA. The second-wave clones that peaked on day 37 were not confirmed to be SARS-CoV-2 specific. Some responding clones were detected in pre-infection memory, suggesting pre-existing cross-reactive memory T cells joined the SARS-CoV-2 response.

Instrument on record: Illumina NovaSeq 6000. TCRalpha and TCRbeta cDNA libraries were built by 5'RACE with constant-segment primers, adding sample barcodes and unique molecular identifiers. Trizol reagent was used to extract RNA from every sample. Libraries were amplified in two PCR steps, with a second sample barcode and Illumina TruSeq adapters added in the second step. Sequencing of libraries was performed on an Illumina NovaSeq with 2 x 150 bp paired-end reads. In the authors' own workflow: Reads were demultiplexed and collapsed into UMI-guided consensus sequences with migec v1.2.7. With mixcr v2.1.11, UMI consensuses were aligned to TRA and TRB V and J templates and assembled into clonotypes. Expanded or contracted clonotypes were those called significant by both edgeR and NoisET, with noise models trained on biological replicates. For edgeR calls, a false discovery rate-adjusted p below 0.01 and a log2 fold-change threshold of 1 were applied. As an exploratory analysis of dynamics, max-normalized trajectories of the 1000 most abundant clonotypes were examined with PCA combined with hierarchical clustering. Separately sequenced CD4+ and CD8+ repertoires were used to assign a CD4 or CD8 phenotype to each responding clone. TCRdb reanalyzed the raw reads on its own, using fastp at Q25 for trimming and MiXCR for clone calling, and kept in-frame beta chains. Records with the same CDR3 protein are collapsed into one entry carrying the most frequent genes and DNA. Here the V and J calls rest on TCRdb's processing, not on the authors' analysis. The sample includes approximately 260,000 distinct CDR3 sequences, with under 20% observed a single time. The top ten clonotypes cover more than 20% of the sample.

The origin of this receptor is a man between 18 and 35 years old who had mild COVID-19 (a few samples of this study predate the infection). The sample titles of this study are shuffled in the database, so cell type and time point are left out; the donor was told from shared clones. Material for sequencing was PBMCs or a T cell subset sorted from them (not recorded which).

The CDR3 protein: CASSPGTQETQYF. The DNA sequence is TGCGCCAGCAGCCCCGGAACACAAGAGACCCAGTACTTC. The V and J segments used are TRBV5-1 and TRBJ2-5, with no confident D gene call. V loses 4 bases, J loses 2 bases, and the germline ends lie 9 bases apart. Reading the germline V gene gives CDR1 SGHRS and CDR2 YFSETQ. Including cysteine and phenylalanine, the CDR3 has 13 amino acids. Only CDR3 DNA remains: 39 bases, in frame from the first base. The CDR3 plus the reference TRBV5-1 and TRBJ2-5 genes for the other parts give the full variable domain: KAGVTQTPRYLIKTRGQQVTLSCSPISGHRSVSWYQQTPGQGLQFLFEYFSETQRNKGNFPGRFSGRQFSNSRSEMNVSTLELGDSALYLCASSPGTQETQYFGPGTRLLVL.